What follows is one T cell receptor beta chain and its context. Its specificity is unknown. From germline, CDR1 is ENHRY and CDR2 SYGVKD. This CDR3 has 17 residues. V trimming: 2 bases; J trimming: 1 base; junction bases outside the gene matches: 8. The data derive from a study of fetal regulatory T cell absence and autoimmunity. About the research overall: IPEX patients had exocrine pancreas autoimmunity without clinical diabetes.

Sequencing was at survey level. Profiling relied on immunoSEQ multiplex PCR, and the TCRdb table lists in-frame clones only, not all of them. The sample has around 100,000 clones, 60% to 80% seen once; the top ten hold roughly 2%. Findings of the study overall: Antigen-driven pancreatic autoimmunity before birth in IPEX was inferred from oligoclonal enrichment. Broadly similar TRB gene family usage was seen in pancreas and cord blood.

The genes are TRBV10-3 and TRBJ2-1; TRBD2 agrees at 7 bases. This receptor was taken from a male donor with IPEX syndrome. What was sequenced was pancreas tissue. The CDR3 spells CAISEGQRGGSYNEQFF. The CDR3 region has the DNA TGTGCCATCAGTGAGGGCCAGCGGGGCGGGTCCTACAATGAGCAGTTCTTC.